This T cell receptor beta chain was sequenced for a study of CD8 T cells in ankylosing spondylitis. General study findings and limits: Some of these motif variants have turned up before, in reports on reactive arthritis synovial fluid and blood. Disease-linked clones bore a CD8+ phenotype, appearing relatively rarely in peripheral blood. Disease-linked clones reportedly showed significant enrichment in matched ankylosing spondylitis synovial fluid. It appeared that ankylosing spondylitis blood was characterized by a TCR beta motif of fewer than 10 highly homologous variants.

Library preparation for TCR beta used quantitative 5'-RACE with molecular barcodes. TCRdb reprocessed the 5' RACE reads with MiXCR, giving one entry per CDR3 protein. The sample has about 540,000 distinct CDR3 sequences, about 13% seen once. This clonotype appeared many times. What it recognizes is unknown. The CDR3 is made up of 14 amino acids. Trimming shortened V by 6 bases and J by 4 bases, and 15 bases separated the two germline ends. This chain connects TRBV12-3 or TRBV12-4 to TRBJ2-5; perhaps TRBD2 as D (6 bases). Sequencing used blood, either unsorted or a sorted T cell fraction (not recorded which). The sequence was collected from a male donor with ankylosing spondylitis. The CDR3 DNA reads as TGTGCCAGCAGCCATACAACGGAGGGAGAGACCCAGTACTTC. It encodes CASSHTTEGETQYF.